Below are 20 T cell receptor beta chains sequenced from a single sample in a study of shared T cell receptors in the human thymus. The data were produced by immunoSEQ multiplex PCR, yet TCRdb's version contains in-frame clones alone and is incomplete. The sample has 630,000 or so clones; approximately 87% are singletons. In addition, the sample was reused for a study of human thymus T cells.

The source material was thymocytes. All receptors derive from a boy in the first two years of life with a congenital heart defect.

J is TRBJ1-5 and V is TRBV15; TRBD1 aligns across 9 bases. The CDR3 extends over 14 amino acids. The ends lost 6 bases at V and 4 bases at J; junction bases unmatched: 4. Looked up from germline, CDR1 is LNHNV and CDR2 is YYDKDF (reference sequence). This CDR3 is CATRRGQGNQPQHF. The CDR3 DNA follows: TGTGCCACCAGACGCGGACAGGGGAATCAGCCCCAGCATTTT.

Here the CDR3 reads CASSGGFGQGIYEQYF. Here the CDR3 DNA reads TGTGCCAGCAGCGGGGGGTTCGGGCAGGGGATTTACGAGCAGTACTTC. This chain uses TRBV9 with TRBJ2-7, with D perhaps matching TRBD1 (6 bases). Germline V gene lookup returns CDR1 SGDLS and CDR2 YYNGEE. The CDR3 runs to 16 residues. V lost 3 bases and J lost 4, with 20 bases in between.

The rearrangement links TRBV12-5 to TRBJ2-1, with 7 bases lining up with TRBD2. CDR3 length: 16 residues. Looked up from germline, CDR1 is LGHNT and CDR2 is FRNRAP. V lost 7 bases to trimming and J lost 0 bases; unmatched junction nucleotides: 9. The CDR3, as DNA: TGTGCTAGTGATCCCGGGCTAGCGGTCTCCTACAATGAGCAGTTCTTC. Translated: CASDPGLAVSYNEQFF.

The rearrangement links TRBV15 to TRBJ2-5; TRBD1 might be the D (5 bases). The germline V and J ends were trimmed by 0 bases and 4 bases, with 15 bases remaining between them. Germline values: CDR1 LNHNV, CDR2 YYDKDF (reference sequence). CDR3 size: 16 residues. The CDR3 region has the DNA TGTGCCACCAGCAGAGAAGCAGGGAAGTGGGGAGAGACCCAGTACTTC. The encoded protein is CATSREAGKWGETQYF.

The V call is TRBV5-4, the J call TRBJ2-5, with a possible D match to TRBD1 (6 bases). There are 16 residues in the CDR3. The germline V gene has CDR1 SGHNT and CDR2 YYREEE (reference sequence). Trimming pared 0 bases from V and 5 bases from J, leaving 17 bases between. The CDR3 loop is CASSLVMGASIETQYF. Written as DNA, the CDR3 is TGTGCCAGCAGCTTGGTAATGGGGGCCTCTATCGAGACCCAGTACTTC.

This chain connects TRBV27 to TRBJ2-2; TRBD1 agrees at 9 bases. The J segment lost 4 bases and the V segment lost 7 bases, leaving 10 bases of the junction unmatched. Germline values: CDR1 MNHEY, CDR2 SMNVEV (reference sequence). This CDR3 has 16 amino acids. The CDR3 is CASKRPSDRGTGELFF. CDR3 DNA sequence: TGTGCCAGCAAGCGCCCATCGGACAGGGGCACCGGGGAGCTGTTTTTT.

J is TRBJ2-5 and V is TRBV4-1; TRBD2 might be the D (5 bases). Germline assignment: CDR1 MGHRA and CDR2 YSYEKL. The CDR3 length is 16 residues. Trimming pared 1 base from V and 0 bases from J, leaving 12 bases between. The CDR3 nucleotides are TGCGCCAGCAGCCAAGGAACGAGGGCGTACCAAGAGACCCAGTACTTC. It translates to CASSQGTRAYQETQYF.

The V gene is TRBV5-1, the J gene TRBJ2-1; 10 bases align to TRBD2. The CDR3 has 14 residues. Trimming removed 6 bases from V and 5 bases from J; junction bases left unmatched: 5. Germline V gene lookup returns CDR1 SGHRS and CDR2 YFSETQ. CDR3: CASISGGENNEQFF. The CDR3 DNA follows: TGCGCCAGCATCAGCGGGGGGGAGAACAATGAGCAGTTCTTC.

The CDR3 nucleotides are TGTGCCAGCAGCCGGGGGACAGGGTATGGCTACACCTTC. It translates to CASSRGTGYGYTF. The gene calls are TRBV5-6 and TRBJ1-2, with 9 bases lining up with TRBD1. Trimming at V came to 4 bases and at J to 5 bases, leaving 3 bases not matched to a gene. Germline V lookup: CDR1 SGHDT, CDR2 YYEEEE. The CDR3 covers 13 residues.

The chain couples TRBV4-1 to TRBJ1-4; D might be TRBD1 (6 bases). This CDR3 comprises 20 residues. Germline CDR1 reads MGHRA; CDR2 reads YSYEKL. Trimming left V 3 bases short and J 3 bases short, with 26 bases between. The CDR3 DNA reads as TGCGCCAGCAGCCACGTTTTCCCGGACAGATCCCATGCGGCTAATGAAAAACTGTTTTTT. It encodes CASSHVFPDRSHAANEKLFF.

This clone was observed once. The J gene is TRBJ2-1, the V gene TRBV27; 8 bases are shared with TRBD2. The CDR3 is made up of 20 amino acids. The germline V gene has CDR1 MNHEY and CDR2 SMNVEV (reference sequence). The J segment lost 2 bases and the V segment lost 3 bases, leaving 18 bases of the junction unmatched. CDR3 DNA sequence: TGTGCCAGCAGTTTTTTCCCCCCCCCGAGCGGGAGCATCACCTACAATGAGCAGTTCTTC. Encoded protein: CASSFFPPPSGSITYNEQFF.

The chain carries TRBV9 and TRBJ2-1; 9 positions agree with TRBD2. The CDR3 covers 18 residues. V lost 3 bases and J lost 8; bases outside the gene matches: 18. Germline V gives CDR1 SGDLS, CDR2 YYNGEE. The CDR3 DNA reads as TGTGCCAGCAGCGCCGACATCCATAGCGGGAGAGGTTTCTATGAGCAGTTCTTC. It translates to CASSADIHSGRGFYEQFF.

CDR3 sequence: CASSVEGSGTERASSYNEQFF. CDR3 in DNA: TGTGCCAGCAGCGTAGAAGGTAGCGGGACCGAAAGGGCCTCGTCCTACAATGAGCAGTTCTTC. The rearrangement links TRBV9 to TRBJ2-1, with 8 bases aligning to TRBD2. The CDR3 is 21 amino acids. Trimming removed 0 bases from V and 1 base from J; junction bases left unmatched: 18. Germline assignment: CDR1 SGDLS and CDR2 YYNGEE. Full variable domain (missing parts from reference TRBV9 and TRBJ2-1): DSGVTQTPKHLITATGQRVTLRCSPRSGDLSVYWYQQSLDQGLQFLIQYYNGEERAKGNILERFSAQQFPDLHSELNLSSLELGDSALYFCASSVEGSGTERASSYNEQFFGPGTRLTVL.

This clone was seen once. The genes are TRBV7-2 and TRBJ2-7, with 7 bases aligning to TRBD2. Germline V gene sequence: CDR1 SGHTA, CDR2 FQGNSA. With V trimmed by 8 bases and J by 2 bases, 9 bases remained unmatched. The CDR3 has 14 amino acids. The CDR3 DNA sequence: TGTGCCAGCGGGAGGGACTCCAAACCCTACGAGCAGTACTTC. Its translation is CASGRDSKPYEQYF.

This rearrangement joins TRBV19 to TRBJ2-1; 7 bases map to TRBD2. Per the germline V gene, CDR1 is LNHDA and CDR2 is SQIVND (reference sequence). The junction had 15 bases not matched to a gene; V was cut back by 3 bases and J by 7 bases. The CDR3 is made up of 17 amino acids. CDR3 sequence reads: CASSISGGSLGRNEQFF. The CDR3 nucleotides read TGTGCCAGTAGTATCTCGGGCGGGAGCCTTGGCCGAAATGAGCAGTTCTTC.

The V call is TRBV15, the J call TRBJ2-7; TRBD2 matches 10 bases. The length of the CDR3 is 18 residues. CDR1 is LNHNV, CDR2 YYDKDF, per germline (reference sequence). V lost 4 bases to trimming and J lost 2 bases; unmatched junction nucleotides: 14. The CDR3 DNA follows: TGTGCCACCAGCACCCACCCGCCTAGCGGGAGTTCACCCTACGAGCAGTACTTC. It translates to CATSTHPPSGSSPYEQYF.

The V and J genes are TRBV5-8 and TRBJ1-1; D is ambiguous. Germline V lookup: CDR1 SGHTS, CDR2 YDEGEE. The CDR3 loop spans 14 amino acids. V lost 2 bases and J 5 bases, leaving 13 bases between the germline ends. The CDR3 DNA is TGTGCCAGCAGCTTCGGGGATCTAGAGACTGAAGCTTTCTTT. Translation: CASSFGDLETEAFF.

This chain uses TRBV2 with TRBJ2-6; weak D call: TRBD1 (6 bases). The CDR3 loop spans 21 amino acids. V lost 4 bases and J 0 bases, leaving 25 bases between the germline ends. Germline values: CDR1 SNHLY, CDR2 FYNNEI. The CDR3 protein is CASSVGQPIVENSSGANVLTF. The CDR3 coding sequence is TGTGCCAGCAGTGTCGGACAGCCAATCGTAGAAAACTCCTCTGGGGCCAACGTCCTGACTTTC.

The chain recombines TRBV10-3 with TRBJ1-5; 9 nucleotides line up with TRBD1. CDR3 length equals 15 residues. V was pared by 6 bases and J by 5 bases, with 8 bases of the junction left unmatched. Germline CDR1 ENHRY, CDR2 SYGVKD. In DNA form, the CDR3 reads TGTGCCATCAGCCCCTACCGGGACAGGGATCAGCCCCAGCATTTT. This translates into CAISPYRDRDQPQHF.

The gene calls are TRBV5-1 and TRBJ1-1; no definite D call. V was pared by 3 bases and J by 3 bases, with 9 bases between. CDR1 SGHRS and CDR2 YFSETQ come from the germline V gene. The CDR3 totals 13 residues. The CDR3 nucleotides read TGCGCCAGCAGCTGCAGACGGGACACTGAAGCTTTCTTT. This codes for CASSCRRDTEAFF. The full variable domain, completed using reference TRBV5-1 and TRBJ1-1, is KAGVTQTPRYLIKTRGQQVTLSCSPISGHRSVSWYQQTPGQGLQFLFEYFSETQRNKGNFPGRFSGRQFSNSRSEMNVSTLELGDSALYLCASSCRRDTEAFFGQGTRLTVV.